These 29 T cell receptor beta chains were all obtained from the same sample, sequenced in a study of blood T cell repertoires in COVID-19. Sequencing used immunoSEQ multiplex PCR; TCRdb keeps in-frame clones, though not all of them. The data contain approximately 300,000 clones, 85% to 90% of them singletons. Sequenced sample: PBMCs or T cells enriched from blood (not recorded which). These TCRs come from a woman younger than 30 who had recovered from COVID-19.

V is TRBV5-1 and J is TRBJ2-5; 11 bases are a match to TRBD1. The CDR3 has 16 residues. Germline V lookup: CDR1 SGHRS, CDR2 YFSETQ. Unmatched junction bases numbered 10, after V lost 4 bases and J lost 5 bases. CDR3 protein: CASSNPRDRGTETQYF. In nucleotides, the CDR3 is TGCGCCAGCAGCAACCCCCGGGACAGGGGGACCGAGACCCAGTACTTC.

This sequence joins TRBV9 and TRBJ2-1; perhaps TRBD1 as D (6 bases). V was shortened by 3 bases and J by 9 bases, with 16 bases between the two germline ends. The CDR3 is 14 amino acids. Germline V lookup: CDR1 SGDLS, CDR2 YYNGEE. CDR3 coding DNA: TGTGCCAGCAGCGCAGGGGACCGACGGGGTGAGCAGTTCTTC. Protein sequence: CASSAGDRRGEQFF.

The chain recombines TRBV27 with TRBJ2-2, with D possibly TRBD1 on 6 matching bases. The CDR3 contains 16 residues. Trimming left V 6 bases short and J 4 bases short, with 18 bases between. The germline gives CDR1 MNHEY, CDR2 SMNVEV (reference sequence). The CDR3 DNA follows: TGTGCCAGCAGGTCAGGGGTAGGACGCGGCACCGGGGAGCTGTTTTTT. Translation gives CASRSGVGRGTGELFF.

V is TRBV27 and J is TRBJ2-1; weak D call: TRBD1 (6 bases). V dropped 8 bases and J dropped 11 bases, with 16 bases sitting between them. Germline CDR1 MNHEY, CDR2 SMNVEV (reference sequence). The CDR3 runs to 12 residues. In DNA, the CDR3 is TGTGCCAGCCGGCAGGGGAACGGTCAGCAGTTCTTC. It yields the protein CASRQGNGQQFF.

This clone was seen a single time. This sequence joins TRBV7-3 and TRBJ2-1, with TRBD2 as a possible D gene (6 bases). Germline CDR1 is SGHTA and CDR2 is FQGTGA. The CDR3 sequence is 12 residues long. The V end was cut by 3 bases, the J end by 9 bases, with 9 bases between. The CDR3 nucleotides are TGTGCCAGCAGCTTGAGGGGAGGTGAGCAGTTCTTC. Encoded protein: CASSLRGGEQFF.

The genes are TRBV28 and TRBJ1-2; 7 nucleotides line up with TRBD1. The CDR3 consists of 16 residues. Germline V lookup: CDR1 MDHEN, CDR2 SYDVKM. Trimming cost V 3 bases and J 1 base; bases outside gene matches: 8. In DNA form, the CDR3 reads TGTGCCAGCAGTTTGGGCACGACAGGGTTTAACTATGGCTACACCTTC. Residues: CASSLGTTGFNYGYTF.

The rearrangement links TRBV6-5 to TRBJ2-7; 12 bases align to TRBD2. This CDR3 is 15 amino acids long. V dropped 7 bases and J dropped 2; count of bases not matched to a gene: 6. Germline CDR1 reads MNHEY; CDR2 reads SVGAGI. CDR3 in DNA: TGTGCCAGCACCTTTAGACTAGCGGGAGCCTACGAGCAGTACTTC. Protein: CASTFRLAGAYEQYF.

The chain combines TRBV2 with TRBJ1-4; no definite D call. Per the germline V gene, CDR1 is SNHLY and CDR2 is FYNNEI. There are 11 residues in the CDR3. Trimming removed 10 bases from V and 4 bases from J, with 7 bases in between. Here the CDR3 DNA reads TGTGCCACCATGCGTAATGAAAAACTGTTTTTT. It encodes CATMRNEKLFF.

The CDR3 sequence is CATSDLSGNYGYTF. CDR3 nucleotides: TGTGCCACCAGTGATTTGAGCGGGAACTATGGCTACACCTTC. The V and J genes are TRBV24-1 and TRBJ1-2, with no clear D. CDR1 is KGHDR, CDR2 SFDVKD, per germline. The CDR3 contains 14 residues. V was trimmed by 0 bases and J by 2 bases, leaving 6 bases between them.

This clone appeared many times. This chain joins TRBV4-2 and TRBJ2-2; 12 bases line up with TRBD2. The CDR3 extends over 19 amino acids. V lost 0 bases to trimming and J lost 2 bases; unmatched junction nucleotides: 7. Germline assignment: CDR1 LGHNA and CDR2 YNFKEQ. The CDR3 sequence: CASSQDHWTSGTNTGELFF. DNA for the CDR3: TGTGCCAGCAGCCAAGACCACTGGACTAGCGGGACTAACACCGGGGAGCTGTTTTTT.

CDR3 nucleotides: TGTGCCAGCAGCCGGGGACAAGACTACGAGCAGTACTTC. Encoded protein: CASSRGQDYEQYF. The chain joins TRBV3-1 (or the pseudogene TRBV3-2) to TRBJ2-7, with D possibly being TRBD1 (6 bases). Deletions cut 4 bases from V and 3 bases from J, with 10 bases between. Per germline, CDR1 LGHDT and CDR2 YNNKEL (reference sequence). The CDR3 is 13 amino acids.

This clone is a singleton in its sample. The chain links TRBV4-2 to TRBJ2-1; 10 bases are a match to TRBD2. The CDR3 contains 15 residues. Germline CDR1 is LGHNA and CDR2 is YNFKEQ. J gave up 7 bases and V 6 bases, and 9 bases lay outside the gene matches. CDR3 bases: TGTGCCAGCAGGGGGAGCGGGGGGGCATTTAATGAGCAGTTCTTC. It is translated as CASRGSGGAFNEQFF.

The chain employs TRBV5-8 and TRBJ2-3; 9 positions match TRBD1. Looked up from germline, CDR1 is SGHTS and CDR2 is YDEGEE. V trimming: 3 bases; J trimming: 3 bases; junction bases outside the gene matches: 5. The CDR3 length is 15 residues. The chain's CDR3 is CASSSGQGLTDTQYF. The CDR3 bases are TGTGCCAGCAGCTCAGGACAGGGGTTGACAGATACGCAGTATTTT.

This chain joins TRBV18 and TRBJ2-7; TRBD2 might be the D (6 bases). Germline CDR1 is KGHSH and CDR2 is LQKENI. The CDR3 runs to 14 residues. V lost 0 bases to trimming and J lost 4 bases, with 10 bases between them. CDR3 loop: CASSPPTGSYEQYF. The CDR3 coding sequence is TGTGCCAGCTCACCACCTACCGGGAGTTACGAGCAGTACTTC.

The V call is TRBV3-1 (or the pseudogene TRBV3-2), the J call TRBJ1-6; a weak D match, TRBD1 (6 bases). Germline V gives CDR1 LGHDT, CDR2 YNNKEL (reference sequence). V was trimmed by 0 bases and J by 7 bases, leaving 13 bases between them. This CDR3 spans 16 amino acids. Here the CDR3 DNA reads TGTGCCAGCAGCCAAGATAATGCAGGGGCCAATTCACCCCTCCACTTT. Protein sequence: CASSQDNAGANSPLHF.

This chain links TRBV7-9 with TRBJ1-5; D unclear. This CDR3 spans 15 amino acids. The V end was cut by 2 bases, the J end by 0 bases, with 8 bases between. Germline-derived CDR1 and CDR2 are SEHNR and FQNEAQ (reference sequence). The CDR3 DNA sequence: TGTGCCAGCAGCTTAAGGGAGTATAGCAATCAGCCCCAGCATTTT. Translated, it gives CASSLREYSNQPQHF.

The V and J genes are TRBV10-3 and TRBJ2-7; 11 positions agree with TRBD2. V shed 6 bases and J 7 bases; nucleotides not matched to a gene: 8. The CDR3 extends over 14 amino acids. Germline V lookup: CDR1 ENHRY, CDR2 SYGVKD. CDR3 sequence: CAIRVLAGGREQYF. CDR3 in DNA: TGTGCCATCAGGGTTCTAGCGGGAGGAAGGGAGCAGTACTTC.

This chain joins TRBV5-1 and TRBJ2-5, with 9 bases identical to TRBD1. CDR3 size: 14 residues. V lost 3 bases and J lost 5; bases outside the gene matches: 5. Germline CDR1 SGHRS, CDR2 YFSETQ. The CDR3 bases are TGCGCCAGCAGCTATATACAGGGGGCCGAGACCCAGTACTTC. It codes for CASSYIQGAETQYF.

The chain uses TRBV6-5 and TRBJ1-6, with 7 nucleotides matching TRBD1. This CDR3 is built from 14 residues. V trimming: 6 bases; J trimming: 5 bases; junction bases outside the gene matches: 4. CDR1 is MNHEY and CDR2 is SVGAGI in the germline V gene. The CDR3 reads CASRGDRDNSPLHF. As DNA, the CDR3 is TGTGCCAGCAGGGGCGACAGGGATAATTCACCCCTCCACTTT.

This chain joins TRBV10-3 and TRBJ2-6, with TRBD1 as a possible D gene (6 bases). The CDR3 runs to 17 residues. V lost 4 bases to trimming and J lost 4 bases, with 17 bases between them. Germline loops: CDR1 ENHRY, CDR2 SYGVKD. Here the CDR3 DNA reads TGTGCCATCAGTGTACGGCAGGGGCTATCCGGGGCCAACGTCCTGACTTTC. This translates into CAISVRQGLSGANVLTF.

The DNA for the CDR3 is TGTGCCAGCAGTCCTCAGGGGGCTGCTGGAAACACCATATATTTT. It encodes CASSPQGAAGNTIYF. The rearrangement uses TRBV2 and TRBJ1-3; the match to TRBD1 covers 8 bases. The CDR3 has 15 amino acids. The trim removed 5 bases at V and 2 bases at J, leaving 5 bases unmatched. The germline V gene encodes CDR1 SNHLY and CDR2 FYNNEI.

There are a few counts of this clone. The V gene is TRBV5-1, the J gene TRBJ2-3; 9 positions agree with TRBD2. The CDR3 consists of 16 residues. Germline CDR1 and CDR2: SGHRS and YFSETQ. The V segment lost 1 base and the J segment 6 bases; nucleotides outside the gene matches: 9. The CDR3 region is CASSLFSGGSPDTQYF. The CDR3 nucleotides are TGCGCCAGCAGCTTGTTTAGCGGGGGTTCCCCGGATACGCAGTATTTT.

The J gene is TRBJ2-5, the V gene TRBV5-5, with 7 bases identical to TRBD2. The CDR3 extends over 14 amino acids. CDR1 SGHKS and CDR2 YYEKEE come from the germline V gene (reference sequence). V dropped 0 bases and J dropped 3; count of bases not matched to a gene: 2. The CDR3 DNA follows: TGTGCCAGCAGCTTGGCTCTAGCGGAAGAGACCCAGTACTTC. Translated: CASSLALAEETQYF.

The chain couples TRBV19 to TRBJ1-5; unclear D gene. CDR1 is LNHDA and CDR2 is SQIVND in the germline V gene (reference sequence). The CDR3 runs 17 residues. The V gene lost 1 base and the J gene lost 4 bases, with 17 bases spanning the gap. For the CDR3, the DNA is TGTGCCAGTAGTATAGCGAGACACCAACTTGGGAATCAGCCCCAGCATTTT. As protein: CASSIARHQLGNQPQHF. The entire variable domain, with the rest obtained from reference TRBV19 and TRBJ1-5, is as follows: DGGITQSPKYLFRKEGQNVTLSCEQNLNHDAMYWYRQDPGQGLRLIYYSQIVNDFQKGDIAEGYSVSREKKESFPLTVTSAQKNPTAFYLCASSIARHQLGNQPQHFGDGTRLSIL.

V and J are TRBV27 and TRBJ2-7; 11 nucleotides match TRBD2. Unmatched junction bases numbered 8, after V lost 3 bases and J lost 4 bases. The germline gives CDR1 MNHEY, CDR2 SMNVEV (reference sequence). This CDR3 is built from 16 residues. The CDR3 spells CASSFHTGTSGYEQYF. CDR3 in DNA: TGTGCCAGCAGTTTCCATACCGGGACTAGCGGATACGAGCAGTACTTC.

This chain joins TRBV5-1 and TRBJ2-3; possibly TRBD1 for D (5 bases). Trimming cost V 6 bases and J 0 bases, with 11 bases left between them. The CDR3 sequence is 14 residues long. Germline values: CDR1 SGHRS, CDR2 YFSETQ. In nucleotides, the CDR3 is TGCGCCAGCAAGAATGGGGCTAGCACAGATACGCAGTATTTT. Translating it yields CASKNGASTDTQYF.

J is TRBJ1-1 and V is TRBV6-6; 7 positions agree with TRBD1. Germline values: CDR1 MNHNY, CDR2 SVGAGI (reference sequence). V shed 2 bases and J 4 bases; nucleotides not matched to a gene: 4. CDR3 length equals 14 residues. The CDR3 DNA reads TGTGCCAGCAGTTACCCATCAGGGGGCACTGAAGCTTTCTTT. The encoded protein is CASSYPSGGTEAFF.

This rearrangement joins TRBV5-1 to TRBJ1-4, with D perhaps TRBD1 (5 bases). The CDR3 is 16 residues long. The V and J ends lost 1 base and 0 bases respectively, with 10 bases between them. The germline V gene encodes CDR1 SGHRS and CDR2 YFSETQ. The CDR3 bases are TGCGCCAGCAGCTTGCAGGAGGGGACAACTAATGAAAAACTGTTTTTT. It is translated as CASSLQEGTTNEKLFF.

V and J are TRBV4-1 and TRBJ2-1, with D tentatively TRBD1 (5 bases). Between the trimmed V and J ends, which lost 8 bases and 6 bases, there was a span of 14 bases. The CDR3 totals 13 residues. Per germline, CDR1 MGHRA and CDR2 YSYEKL. Here the CDR3 DNA reads TGCGCCAGCTCCTTAGGGGCTAGCAATGAGCAGTTCTTC. It codes for CASSLGASNEQFF.